Each of the 3 T cell receptor beta chains below was sequenced from the same sample in a study of blood T cell repertoires in COVID-19. The method was immunoSEQ multiplex PCR; TCRdb's version includes in-frame clones alone and lacks a portion of them. This repertoire shows about 34,000 clones, 85% found once; its top ten account for roughly 14%. Sequenced sample: peripheral blood. All receptors come from a human donor with acute or convalescent COVID-19. The donor label of this sample is uncertain.

J is TRBJ1-2 and V is TRBV7-2, with 10 bases that match TRBD1. In germline, CDR1 is SGHTA, CDR2 FQGNSA. The length of the CDR3 is 15 residues. Germline trimming cut 4 bases from V and 3 bases from J; bases unmatched to any gene: 5. This CDR3 is CASSSRTGGDYGYTF. The CDR3 DNA reads as TGTGCCAGCAGCTCACGGACAGGGGGGGACTATGGCTACACCTTC.

The J gene is TRBJ2-1, the V gene TRBV6-1, with 7 bases matching TRBD2. This CDR3 region has 15 residues. V gave up 1 base and J gave up 4 bases; unmatched junction bases: 4. CDR1 is MNHNS, CDR2 SASEGT, per germline. The CDR3 is CASSEDGSGYNEQFF. CDR3 DNA: TGTGCCAGCAGTGAAGATGGTAGCGGGTACAATGAGCAGTTCTTC.

The rearrangement joins TRBV6-5 to TRBJ2-1; 12 positions agree with TRBD1. CDR1 and CDR2 (germline): MNHEY, SVGAGI. The CDR3 contains 15 residues. V shed 1 base, J shed 9 bases, and the junction held 4 bases outside the gene matches. CDR3 coding DNA: TGTGCCAGCAGTTACTGGGACAGGGGGCTTGGTGAGCAGTTCTTC. Its translation is CASSYWDRGLGEQFF.